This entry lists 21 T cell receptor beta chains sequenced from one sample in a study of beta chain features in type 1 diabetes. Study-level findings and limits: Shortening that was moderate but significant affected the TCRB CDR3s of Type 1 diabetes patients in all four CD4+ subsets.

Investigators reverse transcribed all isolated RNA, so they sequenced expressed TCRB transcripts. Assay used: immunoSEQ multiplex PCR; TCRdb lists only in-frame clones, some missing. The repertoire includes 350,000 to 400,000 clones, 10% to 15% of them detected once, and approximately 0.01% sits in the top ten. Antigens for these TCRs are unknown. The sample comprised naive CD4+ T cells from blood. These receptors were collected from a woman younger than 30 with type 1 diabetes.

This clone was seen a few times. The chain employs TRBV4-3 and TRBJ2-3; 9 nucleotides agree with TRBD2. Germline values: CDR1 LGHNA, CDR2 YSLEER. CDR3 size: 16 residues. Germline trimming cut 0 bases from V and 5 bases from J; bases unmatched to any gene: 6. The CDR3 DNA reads TGCGCCAGCAGCCAAGATTGGCGGGGGGGGGTAGATACGCAGTATTTT. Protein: CASSQDWRGGVDTQYF.

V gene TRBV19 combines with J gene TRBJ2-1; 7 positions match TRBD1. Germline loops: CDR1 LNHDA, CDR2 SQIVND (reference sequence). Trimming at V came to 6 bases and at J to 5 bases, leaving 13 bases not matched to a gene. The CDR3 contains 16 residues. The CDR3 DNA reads TGTGCCAGTAGGACGACAGGGCGCAATTTAAACAATGAGCAGTTCTTC. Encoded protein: CASRTTGRNLNNEQFF.

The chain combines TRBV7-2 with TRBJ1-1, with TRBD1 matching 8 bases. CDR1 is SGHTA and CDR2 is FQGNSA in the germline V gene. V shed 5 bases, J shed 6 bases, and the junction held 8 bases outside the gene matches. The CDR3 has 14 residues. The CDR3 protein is CASSPWTGNSEAFF. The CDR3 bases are TGTGCCAGCAGCCCCTGGACAGGGAATTCTGAAGCTTTCTTT.

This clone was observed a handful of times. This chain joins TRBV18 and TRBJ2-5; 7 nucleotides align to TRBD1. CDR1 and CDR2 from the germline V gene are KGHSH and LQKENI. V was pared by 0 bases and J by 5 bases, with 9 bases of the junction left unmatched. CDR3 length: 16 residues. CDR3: CASSPPGTAGSETQYF. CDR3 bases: TGTGCCAGCTCACCACCGGGGACAGCCGGGTCGGAGACCCAGTACTTC.

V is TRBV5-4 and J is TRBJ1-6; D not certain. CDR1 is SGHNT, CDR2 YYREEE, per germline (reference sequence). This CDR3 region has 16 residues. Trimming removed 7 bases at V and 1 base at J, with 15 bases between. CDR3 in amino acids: CASAMLGRSYNSPLHF. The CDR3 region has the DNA TGTGCCAGCGCCATGTTGGGGAGGTCCTATAATTCACCCCTCCACTTT.

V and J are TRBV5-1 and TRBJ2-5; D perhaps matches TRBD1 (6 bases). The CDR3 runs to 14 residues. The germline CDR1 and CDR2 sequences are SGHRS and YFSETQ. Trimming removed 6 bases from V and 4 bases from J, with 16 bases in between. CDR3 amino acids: CASTPDSSRETQYF. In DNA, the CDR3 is TGCGCCAGCACCCCGGACAGTTCGCGAGAGACCCAGTACTTC.

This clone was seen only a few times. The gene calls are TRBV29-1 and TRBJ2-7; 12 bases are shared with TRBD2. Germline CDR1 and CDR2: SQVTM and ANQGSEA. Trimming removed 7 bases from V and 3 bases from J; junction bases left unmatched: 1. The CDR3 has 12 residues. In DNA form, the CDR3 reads TGCAGCGGGACTAGCGGGAACTACGAGCAGTACTTC. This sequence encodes CSGTSGNYEQYF.

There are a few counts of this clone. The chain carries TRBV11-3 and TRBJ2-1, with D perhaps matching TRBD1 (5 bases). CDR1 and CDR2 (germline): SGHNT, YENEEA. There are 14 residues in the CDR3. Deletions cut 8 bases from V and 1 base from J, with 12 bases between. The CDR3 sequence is CASGRTQSYNEQFF. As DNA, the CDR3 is TGTGCCAGCGGCCGGACACAATCCTACAATGAGCAGTTCTTC. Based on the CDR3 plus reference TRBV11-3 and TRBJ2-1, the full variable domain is EAGVVQSPRYKIIEKKQPVAFWCNPISGHNTLYWYLQNLGQGPELLIRYENEEAVDDSQLPKDRFSAERLKGVDSTLKIQPAELGDSAVYLCASGRTQSYNEQFFGPGTRLTVL.

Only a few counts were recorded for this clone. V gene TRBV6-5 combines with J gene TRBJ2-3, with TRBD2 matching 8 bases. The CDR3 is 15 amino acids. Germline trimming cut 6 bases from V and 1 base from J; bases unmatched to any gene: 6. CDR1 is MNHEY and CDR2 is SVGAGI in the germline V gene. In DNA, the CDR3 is TGTGCCAGCAGACCCGCACTAGCGGGCACAGATACGCAGTATTTT. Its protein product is CASRPALAGTDTQYF.

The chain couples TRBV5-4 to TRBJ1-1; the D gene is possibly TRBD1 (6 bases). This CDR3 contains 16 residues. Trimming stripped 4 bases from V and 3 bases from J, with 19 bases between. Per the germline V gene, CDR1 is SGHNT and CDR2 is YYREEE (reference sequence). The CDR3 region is CASSGWSRGGDTEAFF. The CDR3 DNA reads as TGTGCCAGCAGCGGGTGGAGCAGGGGTGGGGACACTGAAGCTTTCTTT.

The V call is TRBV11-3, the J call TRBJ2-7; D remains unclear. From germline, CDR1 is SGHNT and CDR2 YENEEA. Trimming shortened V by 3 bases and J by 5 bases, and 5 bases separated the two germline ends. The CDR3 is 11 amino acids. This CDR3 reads CASSFLHEQYF. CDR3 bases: TGTGCCAGCAGCTTCCTTCACGAGCAGTACTTC.

CDR3 amino acids: CATSGSTGGSNEQFF. CDR3 in DNA: TGTGCCACCAGCGGAAGTACAGGGGGCTCGAATGAGCAGTTCTTC. This chain connects TRBV15 to TRBJ2-1; 9 positions match TRBD1. This CDR3 has 15 residues. V trimming: 5 bases; J trimming: 7 bases; junction bases outside the gene matches: 9. Germline V gene data show CDR1 as LNHNV and CDR2 as YYDKDF (reference sequence).

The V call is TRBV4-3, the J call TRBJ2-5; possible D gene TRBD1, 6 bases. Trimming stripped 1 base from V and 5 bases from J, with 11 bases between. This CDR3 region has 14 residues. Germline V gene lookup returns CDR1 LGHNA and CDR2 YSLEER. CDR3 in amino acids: CASSQATGRETQYF. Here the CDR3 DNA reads TGCGCCAGCAGCCAAGCTACAGGGCGGGAGACCCAGTACTTC.

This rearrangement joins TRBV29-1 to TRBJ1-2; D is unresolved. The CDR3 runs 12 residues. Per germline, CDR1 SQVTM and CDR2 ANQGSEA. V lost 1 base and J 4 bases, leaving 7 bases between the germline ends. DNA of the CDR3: TGCAGCGTTGAAGGACACCTCTATGGCTACACCTTC. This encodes CSVEGHLYGYTF.

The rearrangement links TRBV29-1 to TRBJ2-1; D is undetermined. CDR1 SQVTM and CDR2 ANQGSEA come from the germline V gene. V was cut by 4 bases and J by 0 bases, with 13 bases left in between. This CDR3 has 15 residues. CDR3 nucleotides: TGCAGCGTTGGGGCTTCAGTGAGCTCCTACAATGAGCAGTTCTTC. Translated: CSVGASVSSYNEQFF.

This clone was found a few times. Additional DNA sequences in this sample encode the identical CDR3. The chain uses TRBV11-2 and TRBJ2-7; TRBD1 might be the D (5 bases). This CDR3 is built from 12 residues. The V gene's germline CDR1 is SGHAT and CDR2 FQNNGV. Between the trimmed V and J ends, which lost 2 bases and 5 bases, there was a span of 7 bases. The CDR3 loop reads CASSLQGHEQYF. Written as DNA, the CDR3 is TGTGCCAGCAGCTTACAGGGTCACGAGCAGTACTTC. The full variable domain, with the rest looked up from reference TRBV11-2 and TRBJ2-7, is EAGVAQSPRYKIIEKRQSVAFWCNPISGHATLYWYQQILGQGPKLLIQFQNNGVVDDSQLPKDRFSAERLKGVDSTLKIQPAKLEDSAVYLCASSLQGHEQYFGPGTRLTVT.

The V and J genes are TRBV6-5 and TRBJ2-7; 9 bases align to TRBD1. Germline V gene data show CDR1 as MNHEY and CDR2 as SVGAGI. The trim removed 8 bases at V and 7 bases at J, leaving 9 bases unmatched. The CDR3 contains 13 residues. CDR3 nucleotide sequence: TGTGCCAGCCGGGGACAGGGCACGGGGGAGCAGTACTTC. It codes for CASRGQGTGEQYF.

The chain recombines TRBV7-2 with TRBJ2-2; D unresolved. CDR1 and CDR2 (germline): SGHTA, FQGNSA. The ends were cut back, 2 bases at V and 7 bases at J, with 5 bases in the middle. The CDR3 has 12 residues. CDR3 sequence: CASSLSVGELFF. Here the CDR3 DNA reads TGTGCCAGCAGCTTATCGGTCGGGGAGCTGTTTTTT.

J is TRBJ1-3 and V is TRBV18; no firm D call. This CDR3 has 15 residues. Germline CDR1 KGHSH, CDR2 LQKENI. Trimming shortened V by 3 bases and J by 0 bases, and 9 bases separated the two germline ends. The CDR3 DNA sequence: TGTGCCAGCTCACCCCTGGGGAGCTCTGGAAACACCATATATTTT. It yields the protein CASSPLGSSGNTIYF.

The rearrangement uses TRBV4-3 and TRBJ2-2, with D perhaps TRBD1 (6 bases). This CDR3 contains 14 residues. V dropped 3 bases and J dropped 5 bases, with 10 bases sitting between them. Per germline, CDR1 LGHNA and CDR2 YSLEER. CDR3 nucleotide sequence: TGCGCCAGCAGCCATAGGACAGAGACCGGGGAGCTGTTTTTT. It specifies CASSHRTETGELFF.

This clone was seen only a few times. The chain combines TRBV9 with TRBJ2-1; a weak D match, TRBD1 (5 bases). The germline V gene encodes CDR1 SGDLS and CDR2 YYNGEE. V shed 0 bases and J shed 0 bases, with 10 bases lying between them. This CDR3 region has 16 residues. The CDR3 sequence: CASSVGGGGSYNEQFF. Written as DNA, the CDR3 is TGTGCCAGCAGCGTAGGGGGCGGCGGCTCCTACAATGAGCAGTTCTTC.